The 21 T cell receptor beta chains in this list originate from one sample, sequenced in a study of blood T cell repertoires in COVID-19. Generated by immunoSEQ multiplex PCR, the TCRdb table keeps only in-frame clones and is missing some. The sample consists of 150,000 to 200,000 clones, 83% of them appearing once. Specimen: peripheral blood. The origin of the receptors is a woman older than 75 with acute or convalescent COVID-19.

The rearrangement uses TRBV7-2 and TRBJ2-3, with D unresolved. The V gene lost 1 base and the J gene lost 2 bases, with 7 bases spanning the gap. The CDR3 runs 14 residues. Looked up from germline, CDR1 is SGHTA and CDR2 is FQGNSA. CDR3 sequence: CASSLGLPTDTQYF. CDR3 coding DNA: TGTGCCAGCAGCTTAGGTCTACCCACAGATACGCAGTATTTT.

The chain links TRBV7-2 to TRBJ2-3; 11 bases fit TRBD2. The CDR3 runs 16 residues. Germline CDR1 and CDR2: SGHTA and FQGNSA. Trimming removed 3 bases from V and 3 bases from J; junction bases left unmatched: 5. In DNA, the CDR3 is TGTGCCAGCAGCTTGGGTTCTAGCGGGGGGACAGATACGCAGTATTTT. It translates to CASSLGSSGGTDTQYF. The full variable domain, completed using reference TRBV7-2 and TRBJ2-3, is GAGVSQSPSNKVTEKGKDVELRCDPISGHTALYWYRQSLGQGLEFLIYFQGNSAPDKSGLPSDRFSAERTGGSVSTLTIQRTQQEDSAVYLCASSLGSSGGTDTQYFGPGTRLTVL.

The CDR3 DNA reads as TGTGCCAGCAGAGCCGGGACTAGCGGACGCACAGATACGCAGTATTTT. Translation gives CASRAGTSGRTDTQYF. The genes are TRBV2 and TRBJ2-3; TRBD2 matches at 11 bases. The V gene's germline CDR1 is SNHLY and CDR2 FYNNEI. Trimming cost V 6 bases and J 1 base; bases outside gene matches: 6. The CDR3 totals 16 residues.

As DNA, the CDR3 is TGTGCCAGCAGTTTATTCAGGGCAAACACTGAAGCTTTCTTT. Protein product: CASSLFRANTEAFF. V usage is TRBV28 and J usage is TRBJ1-1; the D gene is possibly TRBD1 (5 bases). The CDR3 has 14 residues. CDR1 is MDHEN and CDR2 is SYDVKM in the germline V gene. V lost 1 base and J 2 bases, leaving 8 bases between the germline ends.

This clone appeared once. The V and J genes are TRBV7-9 and TRBJ1-1; the D gene is possibly TRBD1 (6 bases). Trimming left V 5 bases short and J 2 bases short, with 12 bases between. Germline V gives CDR1 SEHNR, CDR2 FQNEAQ (reference sequence). The CDR3 length is 14 residues. CDR3 protein: CASSRGGQNTEAFF. The CDR3 coding sequence is TGTGCCAGCAGCCGCGGGGGGCAAAACACTGAAGCTTTCTTT.

The rearrangement uses TRBV5-4 and TRBJ1-2, with TRBD1 identical over 9 bases. Germline V gene sequence: CDR1 SGHNT, CDR2 YYREEE (reference sequence). This CDR3 spans 13 amino acids. V lost 7 bases, J lost 2 bases, and 3 bases stayed unmatched. The CDR3 DNA sequence: TGTGCCAGCTCACAGGGGGCGAACTATGGCTACACCTTC. Amino acid sequence: CASSQGANYGYTF.

The chain uses TRBV30 and TRBJ2-5, with 9 nucleotides matching TRBD1. The CDR3 runs to 21 residues. The germline V gene encodes CDR1 GTSNPN and CDR2 SVGIG (reference sequence). V lost 1 base and J lost 4; bases outside the gene matches: 25. CDR3 sequence (DNA): TGTGCCTGGAGTGCCCCTCGACAGGGGGTTCTAGAATTTGGGCCTTTAGAGACCCAGTACTTC. Translating gives CAWSAPRQGVLEFGPLETQYF.

The chain links TRBV30 to TRBJ1-2; 9 bases match TRBD1. Trimming cost V 3 bases and J 5 bases; bases outside gene matches: 4. This CDR3 has 13 amino acids. The germline gives CDR1 GTSNPN, CDR2 SVGIG (reference sequence). DNA of the CDR3: TGTGCCTGGAGGGAGACAGGGGGATATGGCTACACCTTC. It encodes CAWRETGGYGYTF.

In DNA form, the CDR3 reads TGTGCCAGCAGCCAAGGACAGGGGAAGGAAAAACTGTTTTTT. Its protein product is CASSQGQGKEKLFF. The V gene is TRBV7-9, the J gene TRBJ1-4; 9 bases are shared with TRBD1. Trimming took 5 bases from V and 8 from J; bases not matched to a gene: 6. Germline V gene lookup returns CDR1 SEHNR and CDR2 FQNEAQ (reference sequence). This CDR3 is built from 14 residues.

The chain combines TRBV19 with TRBJ1-6; 10 bases fit TRBD1. The length of the CDR3 is 15 residues. The J segment lost 7 bases and the V segment lost 2 bases, leaving 2 bases of the junction unmatched. Germline CDR1 LNHDA, CDR2 SQIVND (reference sequence). The CDR3 loop is CASSIRTGGNSPLHF. CDR3 nucleotide sequence: TGTGCCAGTAGTATAAGGACAGGGGGAAATTCACCCCTCCACTTT.

The chain is built from TRBV24-1 and TRBJ1-5; 7 bases fit TRBD1. This CDR3 has 16 amino acids. CDR1 and CDR2 (germline): KGHDR, SFDVKD. V lost 2 bases, J lost 2 bases, and 5 bases stayed unmatched. The CDR3 region has the DNA TGTGCCACCAGTGATTCGACAGGGTCGGGCAATCAGCCCCAGCATTTT. Its translation is CATSDSTGSGNQPQHF.

The chain couples TRBV7-2 to TRBJ2-3, with 11 positions matching TRBD2. V lost 6 bases to trimming and J lost 8 bases; unmatched junction nucleotides: 16. CDR3 length: 17 residues. Germline loops: CDR1 SGHTA, CDR2 FQGNSA. This CDR3 is CASRPGSSGGYRGTQYF. The CDR3 DNA reads TGTGCCAGCAGACCTGGGTCTAGCGGGGGGTATAGGGGTACGCAGTATTTT.

This clone was detected a few times. This chain joins TRBV12-3 or TRBV12-4 and TRBJ2-5, with a tentative D call TRBD2 (5 bases). This CDR3 spans 13 amino acids. Between the trimmed V and J ends, which lost 8 bases and 5 bases, there was a span of 15 bases. CDR3 nucleotide sequence: TGTGCCAGCTCTGTGGTGGGAGTTGAGACCCAGTACTTC. It is translated as CASSVVGVETQYF.

This chain uses TRBV21-1 with TRBJ2-1; TRBD1 was called by the table and not checked on the DNA. TRBV21-1 is flagged as a pseudogene. The CDR3 covers 16 residues. CDR3 in DNA: TGTGCCAGCAGCCCAGGGGGGACAGGGGGTCTCAATGAGCAGTTCTTC. Amino acid sequence: CASSPGGTGGLNEQFF.

This clone occurred a few times. The chain uses TRBV4-2 and TRBJ2-5, with 8 bases fitting TRBD2. V trimming: 5 bases; J trimming: 1 base; junction bases outside the gene matches: 6. CDR3 length: 15 residues. CDR1 is LGHNA and CDR2 is YNFKEQ in the germline V gene. CDR3 bases: TGTGCCAGCAGCATCTACCGGGGGGGCCAAGAGACCCAGTACTTC. It is translated as CASSIYRGGQETQYF.

V gene TRBV7-2 combines with J gene TRBJ1-5, with D uncertain. The CDR3 sequence is 14 residues long. The germline V gene has CDR1 SGHTA and CDR2 FQGNSA. The V gene lost 5 bases and the J gene lost 3 bases, with 11 bases spanning the gap. The CDR3 sequence: CASSPTEINQPQHF. CDR3 coding DNA: TGTGCCAGCAGCCCTACAGAGATCAATCAGCCCCAGCATTTT.

This clone was picked up a small number of times. V gene TRBV7-9 combines with J gene TRBJ1-3, with TRBD1 as a possible D gene (6 bases). The germline gives CDR1 SEHNR, CDR2 FQNEAQ (reference sequence). The V end was cut by 11 bases, the J end by 0 bases, with 14 bases between. The CDR3 extends over 14 amino acids. The CDR3 is CALQGPLSGNTIYF. CDR3 DNA sequence: TGTGCCCTACAGGGTCCCCTCTCTGGAAACACCATATATTTT.

This chain links TRBV11-2 with TRBJ2-3, with D possibly matching TRBD1 (5 bases). CDR3 length equals 15 residues. V gave up 5 bases and J gave up 7 bases, with 19 bases separating them. CDR1 is SGHAT, CDR2 FQNNGV, per germline. CDR3 in amino acids: CASSVGAPAAYTQYF. CDR3 nucleotide sequence: TGTGCCAGCAGCGTAGGGGCCCCGGCTGCCTATACGCAGTATTTT.

The chain links TRBV7-8 to TRBJ1-4; no definite D call. This CDR3 comprises 16 residues. Trimming left V 5 bases short and J 2 bases short, with 15 bases between. The germline V gene encodes CDR1 SGHVS and CDR2 FQNEAQ. The CDR3 nucleotides read TGTGCCAGCAGCATCGTTAGAGCCCGGACTAATGAAAAACTGTTTTTT. Encoded protein: CASSIVRARTNEKLFF.

In this sample, this clone turned up once. The chain carries TRBV9 and TRBJ2-2; no clear D gene. From germline, CDR1 is SGDLS and CDR2 YYNGEE. V lost 0 bases and J 3 bases, leaving 9 bases between the germline ends. The CDR3 spans 15 residues. The DNA of the CDR3 is TGTGCCAGCAGCGTAGGGGCAGCAGACACCGGGGAGCTGTTTTTT. This codes for CASSVGAADTGELFF.

The chain combines TRBV3-1 (or the pseudogene TRBV3-2) with TRBJ2-1; 11 bases map to TRBD2. This CDR3 has 17 residues. CDR1 and CDR2 (germline): LGHDT, YNNKEL (reference sequence). V trimming: 4 bases; J trimming: 5 bases; junction bases outside the gene matches: 10. The CDR3 protein is CASSRHTSGSWDNEQFF. The CDR3 nucleotides are TGTGCCAGCAGCCGTCATACTAGCGGGAGTTGGGACAATGAGCAGTTCTTC.